Below, 10 T cell receptor beta chains from the same sample are listed, as sequenced in a study of radiation and T cells in renal cell carcinoma. Repertoires were generated with immunoSEQ multiplex PCR, while TCRdb's copy carries only in-frame clones and drops some. The sample records some 110,000 clones, roughly 80% being singletons. The sample's time point: baseline pretreatment blood. The treatment denotes: 15 Gy SBRT to primary tumor, nephrectomy 4 weeks later. This specimen was blood, taken from a patient whose treatment included radiotherapy and nephrectomy. The receptors come from a woman aged 60 to 75 with renal cell carcinoma.

In this sample, this clone turned up a few times. V usage is TRBV9 and J usage is TRBJ2-3; TRBD2 aligns across 7 bases. With 0 bases clipped from V and 2 bases from J, the junction kept 6 bases outside the gene matches. From germline, CDR1 is SGDLS and CDR2 YYNGEE. The length of the CDR3 is 16 residues. The CDR3 region is CASSVEQAGPTDTQYF. The CDR3 DNA sequence: TGTGCCAGCAGCGTAGAGCAAGCGGGGCCCACAGATACGCAGTATTTT.

The rearrangement joins TRBV4-2 to TRBJ2-5, with D possibly matching TRBD2 (7 bases). V was cut by 0 bases and J by 1 base, with 9 bases left in between. Germline V CDR1 and CDR2: LGHNA, YNFKEQ. The CDR3 totals 15 residues. This CDR3 is CASSQERGLQETQYF. The CDR3 coding sequence is TGTGCCAGCAGCCAAGAGCGGGGGCTCCAAGAGACCCAGTACTTC.

V gene TRBV5-1 combines with J gene TRBJ1-1, with a weak D call TRBD1 (5 bases). The CDR3 runs 15 residues. Germline V gene data show CDR1 as SGHRS and CDR2 as YFSETQ. V lost 0 bases to trimming and J lost 0 bases, with 9 bases between them. This chain's CDR3 is CASSLGQGMNTEAFF. The DNA for the CDR3 is TGCGCCAGCAGCTTGGGTCAGGGTATGAACACTGAAGCTTTCTTT.

The chain links TRBV11-3 to TRBJ2-7; 12 nucleotides match TRBD2. Germline-derived CDR1 and CDR2 are SGHNT and YENEEA. The junction had 7 bases not matched to a gene; V was cut back by 6 bases and J by 4 bases. CDR3 length equals 15 residues. The chain's CDR3 is CASRRRLAGAYEQYF. CDR3 bases: TGTGCCAGCAGGCGAAGACTAGCGGGAGCTTACGAGCAGTACTTC.

CDR3 amino acids: CASSLPVGDTQYF. The DNA for the CDR3 is TGTGCCAGCAGCTTACCTGTGGGGGATACGCAGTATTTT. The chain couples TRBV5-8 to TRBJ2-3; D not certain. Trimming took off 2 bases at V and 6 bases at J, with 10 bases between the two ends. CDR1 is SGHTS and CDR2 is YDEGEE in the germline V gene. CDR3 size: 13 residues.

This rearrangement joins TRBV28 to TRBJ2-7; 12 bases agree with TRBD1. The CDR3 spans 14 residues. V dropped 10 bases and J dropped 5; count of bases not matched to a gene: 9. Germline CDR1 MDHEN, CDR2 SYDVKM. CDR3 in DNA: TGTGCCACCTACGCGGGACAGGGGGCCCACGAGCAGTACTTC. Translating gives CATYAGQGAHEQYF.

This chain links TRBV9 with TRBJ2-1; 8 positions agree with TRBD1. Germline V lookup: CDR1 SGDLS, CDR2 YYNGEE. The CDR3 runs 15 residues. The J segment lost 6 bases and the V segment lost 0 bases, leaving 5 bases of the junction unmatched. CDR3 sequence: CASSVGQGALNEQFF. In DNA form, the CDR3 reads TGTGCCAGCAGCGTAGGGCAGGGGGCCCTCAATGAGCAGTTCTTC.

The rearrangement joins TRBV6-4 to TRBJ2-1, with 9 bases fitting TRBD2. This CDR3 is built from 16 residues. With V trimmed by 6 bases and J by 9 bases, 15 bases remained unmatched. Per germline, CDR1 MRHNA and CDR2 SNTAGT. In DNA, the CDR3 is TGTGCCAGCAGGGCTAGCGGGGAGGGGCGTTTCGGTGAGCAGTTCTTC. Residues: CASRASGEGRFGEQFF.

The CDR3 nucleotides read TGTGCCAGCAGTACCCACAGGGTAGAGACCCAGTACTTC. Translated: CASSTHRVETQYF. The genes are TRBV25-1 and TRBJ2-5; maybe TRBD1 (6 bases). Trimming shortened V by 5 bases and J by 4 bases, and 11 bases separated the two germline ends. The germline gives CDR1 MGHDK, CDR2 SYGVNS. The CDR3 runs 13 residues.

This chain links TRBV28 with TRBJ2-1; D may be TRBD2 (5 bases). V was shortened by 5 bases and J by 7 bases, with 24 bases between the two germline ends. The CDR3 runs to 17 residues. The V gene's germline CDR1 is MDHEN and CDR2 SYDVKM. The CDR3 reads CASSQAAPGPWRNEQFF. Here the CDR3 DNA reads TGTGCCAGCAGTCAAGCGGCCCCGGGTCCCTGGCGGAATGAGCAGTTCTTC.